This T cell receptor (beta chain) was found in a study of T cell changes during pregnancy in multiple sclerosis. The CDR3 has 15 residues. V was cut by 0 bases and J by 8 bases, with 16 bases left in between. Germline assignment: CDR1 MNHEY and CDR2 SVGAGI. The table came from immunoSEQ multiplex PCR; TCRdb's copy has only in-frame clones and leaves some out. Seen here are 40,000 or so clones, roughly nine tenths observed once, and the top ten hold 6% to 7.5%. Sequencing was performed on CD8+ T cells from peripheral blood mononuclear cells, taken in the second trimester of pregnancy. This TCR was sampled from a female donor with multiple sclerosis, enrolled in a pregnancy study. The chain combines TRBV6-5 with TRBJ1-2, with D possibly being TRBD1 (5 bases). CDR3 loop: CASSYSIAGGEGYTF. CDR3 in DNA: TGTGCCAGCAGTTACTCGATAGCGGGGGGGGAGGGCTACACCTTC.